This T cell receptor (beta chain) derives from a study of identifying expanded T cells in peripheral blood. The table came from immunoSEQ multiplex PCR; TCRdb's copy has only in-frame clones and leaves some out. The repertoire holds about 52,000 clones, with roughly 82% as singletons. Germline CDR1 ENHRY, CDR2 SYGVKD. V was pared by 0 bases and J by 0 bases, with 8 bases between. The CDR3 consists of 15 residues. Material: blood. The J gene is TRBJ1-2, the V gene TRBV10-3; D gene uncertain. The sequence derives from a person between 18 and 75 years old in good health. The CDR3 bases are TGTGCCATCAGTGAGTCGAAGCAGACTAACTATGGCTACACCTTC. This encodes CAISESKQTNYGYTF.